This T cell receptor (beta chain) was found in a study of OX40 agonist ivuxolimab in advanced cancers. Study information: Aged about 23 to 80 with a mean of 60 years, they were less than 90% male. Patients with prior anti-PD-1, anti-PD-L1 or anti-CTLA-4 therapy were eligible; approximately 40% had some. Study-wide points: In general, CD8+ T cells held more expanded clones than CD4+ did, on average.

This clone came up a few times. Its specificity is not known. Produced via immunoSEQ multiplex PCR; TCRdb's table is partial and in-frame only. Of 65,000 to 85,000 clones detected, roughly 84% appear once; the ten largest clones hold 2% to 2.5%. Anyone with autoimmune disease history or systemic immunosuppression was excluded. The CDR3 covers 12 residues. Trimming cost V 6 bases and J 7 bases, with 13 bases left between them. Germline-derived CDR1 and CDR2 are SGHVS and FQNEAQ. The V and J genes are TRBV7-8 and TRBJ2-7, with D unclear. This specimen consisted of CD4+ or CD8+ T cells sorted from blood, obtained in a trial of the OX40 agonist ivuxolimab. The clonotype originates from an adult with an advanced solid tumor such as melanoma, head and neck, liver or kidney cancer. CDR3 protein: CASSRNLGEQYF. The CDR3 bases are TGTGCCAGCAGTCGGAACCTGGGGGAGCAGTACTTC.